This passage covers 11 T cell receptor beta chains from one sample sequenced in a study of T cell responses to AZD1222 COVID-19 vaccine. Generated by immunoSEQ multiplex PCR, the TCRdb table keeps only in-frame clones and is missing some. The data hold about 140,000 clones, with 85% to 95% observed a single time. The material sequenced was peripheral blood, taken on day 0 of AZD1222 vaccination. The receptors shown here come from an adult in good health.

The chain uses TRBV6-5 and TRBJ1-1; D might be TRBD1 (5 bases). V gave up 2 bases and J gave up 3 bases, with 7 bases separating them. The V gene's germline CDR1 is MNHEY and CDR2 SVGAGI. The CDR3 sequence is 13 residues long. The CDR3 spells CASSYEGYTEAFF. As DNA, the CDR3 is TGTGCCAGCAGTTACGAGGGGTACACTGAAGCTTTCTTT.

This chain uses TRBV15 with TRBJ1-4; TRBD1 might be the D (5 bases). Germline V gives CDR1 LNHNV, CDR2 YYDKDF (reference sequence). V was pared by 2 bases and J by 4 bases, with 17 bases between. This CDR3 is 17 amino acids long. In DNA, the CDR3 is TGTGCCACCAGCAGACTCGGGAGACTTAGGGGTAATGAAAAACTGTTTTTT. Encoded protein: CATSRLGRLRGNEKLFF.

This clone came up once. The rearrangement links TRBV5-6 to TRBJ1-1, with D unclear. Germline lookup yields CDR1 SGHDT and CDR2 YYEEEE. V was pared by 5 bases and J by 3 bases, with 5 bases between. The CDR3 loop spans 11 amino acids. CDR3 coding DNA: TGTGCCAGCAGTCGGGACACTGAAGCTTTCTTT. As protein: CASSRDTEAFF.

This clone was counted a single time. In DNA, the CDR3 is TGTGCCAGCAGCCCCCGGACAGGGGGCTTTACGCAGTATTTT. Translation: CASSPRTGGFTQYF. The rearrangement joins TRBV3-1 (or the pseudogene TRBV3-2) to TRBJ2-3; 11 bases are shared with TRBD1. The CDR3 totals 14 residues. The ends lost 4 bases at V and 8 bases at J; junction bases unmatched: 5. Germline CDR1 is LGHDT and CDR2 is YNNKEL (reference sequence).

The chain joins TRBV6-5 to TRBJ2-1; 7 bases align to TRBD2. CDR1 and CDR2 from the germline V gene are MNHEY and SVGAGI. V gave up 6 bases and J gave up 7 bases; unmatched junction bases: 3. The CDR3 totals 12 residues. The CDR3 protein is CASSLGGNEQFF. CDR3 DNA: TGTGCCAGCAGCCTCGGGGGGAATGAGCAGTTCTTC.

J is TRBJ2-5 and V is TRBV12-3 or TRBV12-4; perhaps D is TRBD1 or TRBD2 (5 bases each). This CDR3 is 12 amino acids long. V lost 3 bases and J 7 bases, leaving 9 bases between the germline ends. The CDR3 is CASSLGDGTQYF. DNA for the CDR3: TGTGCCAGCAGTTTGGGGGATGGGACCCAGTACTTC.

V and J are TRBV4-2 and TRBJ2-5; TRBD2 matches 9 bases. CDR3 length: 17 amino acids. The germline V gene has CDR1 LGHNA and CDR2 YNFKEQ. J was trimmed by 4 bases and V by 2 bases; bases with no gene match: 11. The CDR3 bases are TGTGCCAGCAGCCAACACACTGTAGCGGGGGCGACAGAGACCCAGTACTTC. It codes for CASSQHTVAGATETQYF.

The V call is TRBV6-5, the J call TRBJ1-1, with D hard to call. Trimming took off 6 bases at V and 3 bases at J, with 11 bases between the two ends. CDR3 length equals 13 residues. The germline V gene has CDR1 MNHEY and CDR2 SVGAGI. The CDR3 coding sequence is TGTGCCAGCAGACCCTATGGAGACACTGAAGCTTTCTTT. Encoded protein: CASRPYGDTEAFF.

The chain carries TRBV11-2 and TRBJ2-7; D gene unclear. Germline V gene lookup returns CDR1 SGHAT and CDR2 FQNNGV. The V gene lost 5 bases and the J gene lost 7 bases, with 24 bases spanning the gap. The CDR3 contains 16 residues. CDR3: CASSPPRRPSFEEQYF. The CDR3 nucleotides are TGTGCCAGCAGCCCGCCCCGGCGACCATCTTTTGAGGAGCAGTACTTC.

V is TRBV28 and J is TRBJ1-2; no clear D. The ends were cut back, 6 bases at V and 1 base at J, with 21 bases in the middle. The germline CDR1 and CDR2 sequences are MDHEN and SYDVKM. The CDR3 runs 17 residues. For the CDR3, the DNA is TGTGCCAGCAGGTCACCGTGGACTTTTTCCAATAACTATGGCTACACCTTC. Its protein product is CASRSPWTFSNNYGYTF.

The gene calls are TRBV12-5 and TRBJ1-3; TRBD1 might be the D (6 bases). This CDR3 comprises 18 residues. Germline lookup yields CDR1 LGHNT and CDR2 FRNRAP. Trimming stripped 3 bases from V and 1 base from J, with 19 bases between. The CDR3 protein is CASGFLGRGLLSGNTIYF. CDR3 DNA: TGTGCTAGTGGTTTTCTCGGCAGGGGCTTACTTTCTGGAAACACCATATATTTT.